This TCR beta chain was identified in a study of CD8 T cells in Susac syndrome. The authors reverse transcribed about 0.45 to 1 ug RNA with random hexamers. TCRdb analysed the immunoSEQ multiplex PCR reads with MiXCR anew, one entry per CDR3 protein. This table has around 280,000 distinct CDR3 sequences, 90% to 95% appearing once. Germline CDR1 is MNHEY and CDR2 is SVGAGI. Trimming cost V 0 bases and J 4 bases, with 9 bases left between them. The CDR3 extends over 14 amino acids. The source of this sequence is a human donor with multiple sclerosis. This chain joins TRBV6-5 and TRBJ2-5; D remains ambiguous. Sequencing input: CD4+ T cells from PBMCs. The CDR3 region is CASSYSLGSETQYF. CDR3 in DNA: TGTGCCAGCAGTTACTCGTTAGGTTCAGAGACCCAGTACTTC.